Sequencing of this T cell receptor beta chain was carried out in a study of OX40 agonist ivuxolimab in advanced cancers. Autoimmune disease history or systemic immunosuppression led to patients being barred. General study points: Near-lowest levels of clonal expansion characterized partial responders at 0.1-3.0 mg/kg. Both CD4+ and CD8+ T cell populations in blood had undergone clonal expansion by week 6 at 0.1 to 3.0 mg/kg.

The germline gives CDR1 SGHDT, CDR2 YYEEEE. The CDR3 consists of 14 residues. Trimming removed 3 bases from V and 3 bases from J, with 13 bases in between. The table came from immunoSEQ multiplex PCR; TCRdb's copy has only in-frame clones and leaves some out. Of around 15,000 clones in the sample, more than 75% were seen once. On this clone itself: The antigen is not known.

This clonotype originated in an adult with an advanced solid tumor such as melanoma, head and neck, liver or kidney cancer. Sequencing was performed on CD4+ or CD8+ T cells sorted from blood, taken in a trial of the OX40 agonist ivuxolimab. This chain links TRBV5-6 with TRBJ2-7; D may match TRBD1 or TRBD2 (5 bases each). CDR3 bases: TGTGCCAGCAGCTGGGGGACGGAGAACTACGAGCAGTACTTC. Protein sequence: CASSWGTENYEQYF.